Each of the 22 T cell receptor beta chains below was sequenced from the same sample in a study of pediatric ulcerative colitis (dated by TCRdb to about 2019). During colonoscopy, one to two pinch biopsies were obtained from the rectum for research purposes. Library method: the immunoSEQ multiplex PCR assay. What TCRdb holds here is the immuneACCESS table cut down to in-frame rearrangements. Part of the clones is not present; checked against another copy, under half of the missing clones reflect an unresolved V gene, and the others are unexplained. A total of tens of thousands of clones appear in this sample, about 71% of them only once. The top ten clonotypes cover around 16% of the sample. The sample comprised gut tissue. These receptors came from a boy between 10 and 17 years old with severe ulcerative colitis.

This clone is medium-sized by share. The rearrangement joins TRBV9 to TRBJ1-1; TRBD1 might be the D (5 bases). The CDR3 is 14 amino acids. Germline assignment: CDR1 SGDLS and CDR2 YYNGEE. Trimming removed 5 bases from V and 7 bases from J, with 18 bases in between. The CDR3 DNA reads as TGTGCCAGCAGTGAAGGGACGAGACAGCGTGAAGCTTTCTTT. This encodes CASSEGTRQREAFF.

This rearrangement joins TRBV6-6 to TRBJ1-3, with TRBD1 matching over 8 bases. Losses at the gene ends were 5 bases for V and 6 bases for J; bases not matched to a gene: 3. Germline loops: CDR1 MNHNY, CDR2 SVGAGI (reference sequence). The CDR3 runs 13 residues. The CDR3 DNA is TGTGCCAGCAGTCCGACAGGGGTAAACACCATATATTTT. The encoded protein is CASSPTGVNTIYF.

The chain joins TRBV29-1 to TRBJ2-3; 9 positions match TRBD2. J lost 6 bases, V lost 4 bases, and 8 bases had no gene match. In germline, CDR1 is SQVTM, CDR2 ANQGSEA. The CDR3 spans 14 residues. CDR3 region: CSVVLSGGGDTQYF. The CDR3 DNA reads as TGCAGCGTTGTTCTTAGCGGGGGTGGGGATACGCAGTATTTT.

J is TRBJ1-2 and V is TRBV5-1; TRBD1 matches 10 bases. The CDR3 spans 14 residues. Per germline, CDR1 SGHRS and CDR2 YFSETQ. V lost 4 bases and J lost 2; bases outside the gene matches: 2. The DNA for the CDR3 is TGCGCCAGCAGCGGACAGGGGGAGAACTATGGCTACACCTTC. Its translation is CASSGQGENYGYTF.

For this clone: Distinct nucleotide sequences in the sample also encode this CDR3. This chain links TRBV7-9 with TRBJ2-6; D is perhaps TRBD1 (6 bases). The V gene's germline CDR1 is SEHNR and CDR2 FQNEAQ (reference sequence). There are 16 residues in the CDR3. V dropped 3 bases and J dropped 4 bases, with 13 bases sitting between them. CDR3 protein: CASSFYRASGANVLTF. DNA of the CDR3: TGTGCCAGCAGCTTCTACAGGGCCTCGGGGGCCAACGTCCTGACTTTC.

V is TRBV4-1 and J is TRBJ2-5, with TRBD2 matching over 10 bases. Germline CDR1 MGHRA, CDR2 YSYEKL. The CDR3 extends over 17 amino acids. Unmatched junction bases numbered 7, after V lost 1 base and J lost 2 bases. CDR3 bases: TGCGCCAGCAGCCAAGTTTTTATAGCGGGGGGACAAGAGACCCAGTACTTC. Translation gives CASSQVFIAGGQETQYF.

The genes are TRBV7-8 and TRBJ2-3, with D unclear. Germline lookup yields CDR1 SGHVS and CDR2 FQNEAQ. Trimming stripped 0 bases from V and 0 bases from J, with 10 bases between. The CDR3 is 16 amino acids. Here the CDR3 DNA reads TGTGCCAGCAGCTTAGCCGCGATAGTCAGCACAGATACGCAGTATTTT. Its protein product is CASSLAAIVSTDTQYF.

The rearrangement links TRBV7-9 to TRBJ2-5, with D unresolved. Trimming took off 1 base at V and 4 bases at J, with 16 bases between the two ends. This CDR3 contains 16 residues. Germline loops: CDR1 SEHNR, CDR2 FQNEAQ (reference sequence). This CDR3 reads CASSLEGPGWGETQYF. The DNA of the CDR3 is TGTGCCAGCAGCTTAGAAGGCCCGGGTTGGGGAGAGACCCAGTACTTC.

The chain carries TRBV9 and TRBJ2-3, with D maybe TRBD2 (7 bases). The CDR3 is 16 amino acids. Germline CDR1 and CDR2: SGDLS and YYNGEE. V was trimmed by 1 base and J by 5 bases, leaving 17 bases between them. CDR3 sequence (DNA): TGTGCCAGCAGCGTATCCTCGGGGGGCACCGGAGATACGCAGTATTTT. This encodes CASSVSSGGTGDTQYF.

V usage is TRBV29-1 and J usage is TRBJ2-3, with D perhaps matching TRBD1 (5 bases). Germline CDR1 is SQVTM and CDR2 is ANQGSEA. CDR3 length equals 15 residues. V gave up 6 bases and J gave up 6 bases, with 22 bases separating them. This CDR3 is CSVNPPQGFFDTQYF. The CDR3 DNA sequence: TGCAGCGTCAACCCCCCCCAGGGATTCTTTGATACGCAGTATTTT.

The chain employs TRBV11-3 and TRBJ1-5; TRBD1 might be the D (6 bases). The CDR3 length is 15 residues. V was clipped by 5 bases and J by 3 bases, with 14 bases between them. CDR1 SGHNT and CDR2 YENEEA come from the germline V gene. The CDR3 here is CASSPGTYDNQPQHF. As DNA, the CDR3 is TGTGCCAGCAGCCCAGGGACATACGACAATCAGCCCCAGCATTTT.

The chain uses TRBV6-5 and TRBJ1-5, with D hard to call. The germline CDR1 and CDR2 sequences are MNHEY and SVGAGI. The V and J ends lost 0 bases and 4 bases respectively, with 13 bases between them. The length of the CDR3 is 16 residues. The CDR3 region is CASSYSSSPVNQPQHF. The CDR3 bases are TGTGCCAGCAGTTACTCGTCCTCTCCAGTGAATCAGCCCCAGCATTTT.

The CDR3 sequence: CASRADRSSYNEQFF. The CDR3 DNA reads as TGTGCCAGCAGAGCGGACAGGAGCTCCTACAATGAGCAGTTCTTC. This chain links TRBV2 with TRBJ2-1; 7 bases fit TRBD1. The CDR3 runs 15 residues. With V trimmed by 6 bases and J by 0 bases, 5 bases remained unmatched. The V gene's germline CDR1 is SNHLY and CDR2 FYNNEI.

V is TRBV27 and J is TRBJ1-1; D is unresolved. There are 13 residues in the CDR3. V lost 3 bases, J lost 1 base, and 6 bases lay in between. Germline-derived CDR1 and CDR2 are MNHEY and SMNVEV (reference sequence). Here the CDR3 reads CASSFPGNTEAFF. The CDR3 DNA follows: TGTGCCAGCAGTTTCCCAGGGAACACTGAAGCTTTCTTT.

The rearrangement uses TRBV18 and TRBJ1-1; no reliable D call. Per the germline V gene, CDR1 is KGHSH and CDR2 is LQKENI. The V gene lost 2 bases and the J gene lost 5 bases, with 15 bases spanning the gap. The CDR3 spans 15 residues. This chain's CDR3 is CASSPSPVDLTEAFF. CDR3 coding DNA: TGTGCCAGCTCACCAAGCCCGGTTGACTTGACTGAAGCTTTCTTT.

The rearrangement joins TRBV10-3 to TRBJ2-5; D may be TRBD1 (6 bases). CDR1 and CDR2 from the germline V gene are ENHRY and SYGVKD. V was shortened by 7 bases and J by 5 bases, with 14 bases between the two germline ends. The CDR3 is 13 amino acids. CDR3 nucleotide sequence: TGTGCCATCATGCTGCAGCAGGGGGAGACCCAGTACTTC. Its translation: CAIMLQQGETQYF.

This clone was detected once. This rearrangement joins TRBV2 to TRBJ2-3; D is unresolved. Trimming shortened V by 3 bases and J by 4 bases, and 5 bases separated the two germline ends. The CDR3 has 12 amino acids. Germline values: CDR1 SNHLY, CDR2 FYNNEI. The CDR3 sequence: CASSDLADTQYF. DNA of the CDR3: TGTGCCAGCAGTGACCTAGCAGATACGCAGTATTTT.

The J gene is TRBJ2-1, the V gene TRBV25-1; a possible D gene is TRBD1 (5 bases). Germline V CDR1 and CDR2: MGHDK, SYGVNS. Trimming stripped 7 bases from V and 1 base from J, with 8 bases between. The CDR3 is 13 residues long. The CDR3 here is CASTTVSYNEQFF. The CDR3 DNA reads TGTGCCAGCACGACAGTATCCTACAATGAGCAGTTCTTC.

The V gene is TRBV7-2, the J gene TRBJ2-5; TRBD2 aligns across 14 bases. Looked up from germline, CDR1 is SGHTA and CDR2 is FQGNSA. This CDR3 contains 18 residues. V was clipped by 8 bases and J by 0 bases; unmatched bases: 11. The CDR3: CASGYRTSGGIYQETQYF. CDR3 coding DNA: TGTGCCAGCGGATACAGGACTAGCGGGGGGATCTACCAAGAGACCCAGTACTTC.

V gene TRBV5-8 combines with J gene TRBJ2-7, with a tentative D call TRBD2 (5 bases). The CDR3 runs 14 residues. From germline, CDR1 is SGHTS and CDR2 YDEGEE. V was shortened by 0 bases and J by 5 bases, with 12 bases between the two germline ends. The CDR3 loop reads CASSLAGSNDEQYF. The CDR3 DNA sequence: TGTGCCAGCAGCTTGGCGGGGTCAAACGACGAGCAGTACTTC.

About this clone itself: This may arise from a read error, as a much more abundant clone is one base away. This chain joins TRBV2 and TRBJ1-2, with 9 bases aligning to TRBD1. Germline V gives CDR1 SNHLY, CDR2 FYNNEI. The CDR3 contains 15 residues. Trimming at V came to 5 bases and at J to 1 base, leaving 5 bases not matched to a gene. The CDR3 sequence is CASSNRQGGNYGYTF. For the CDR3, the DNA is TGTGCCAGCAGTAACCGACAGGGGGGTAACTATGGCTACACCTTC.

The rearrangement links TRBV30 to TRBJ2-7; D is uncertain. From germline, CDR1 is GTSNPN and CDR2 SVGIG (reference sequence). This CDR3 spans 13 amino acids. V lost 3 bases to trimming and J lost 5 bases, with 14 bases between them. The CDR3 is CAWSSTLGHEQYF. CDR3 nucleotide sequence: TGTGCCTGGAGCTCTACGTTAGGGCACGAGCAGTACTTC. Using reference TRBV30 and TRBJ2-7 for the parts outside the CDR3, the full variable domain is SQTIHQWPATLVQPVGSPLSLECTVEGTSNPNLYWYRQAAGRGLQLLFYSVGIGQISSEVPQNLSASRPQDRQFILSSKKLLLSDSGFYLCAWSSTLGHEQYFGPGTRLTVT.